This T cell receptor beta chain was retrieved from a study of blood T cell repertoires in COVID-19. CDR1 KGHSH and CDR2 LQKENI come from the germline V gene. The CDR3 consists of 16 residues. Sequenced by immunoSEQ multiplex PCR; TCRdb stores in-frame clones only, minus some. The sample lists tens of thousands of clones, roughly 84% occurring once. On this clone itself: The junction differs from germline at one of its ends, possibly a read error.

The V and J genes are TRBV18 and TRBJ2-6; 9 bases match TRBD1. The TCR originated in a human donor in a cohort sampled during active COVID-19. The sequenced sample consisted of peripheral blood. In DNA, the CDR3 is TGTGCCAGCTCCCCACAGGGGGCAGGGTGGGCCAACGTCCTGACTTTC. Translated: CASSPQGAGWANVLTF. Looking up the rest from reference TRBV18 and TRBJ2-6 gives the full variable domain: NAGVMQNPRHLVRRRGQEARLRCSPMKGHSHVYWYRQLPEEGLKFMVYLQKENIIDESGMPKERFSAEFPKEGPSILRIQQVVRGDSAAYFCASSPQGAGWANVLTFGAGSRLTVL.